Listed below are T cell receptor beta chains from one sample, sequenced in a study of cytomegalovirus exposure and HLA in healthy donors. TCRdb's table, derived via immunoSEQ multiplex PCR, lists solely in-frame clones and lacks some. The data contain roughly 180,000 clones, 65% to 90% of them seen just once; the ten biggest clones take up about 1.3%. The sequencing sample was made of PBMCs. These receptors came from a girl aged 2-15 years in good health and CMV-seropositive. The CDR3 runs from the conserved cysteine through the conserved F or W. A D gene is named only where the DNA matches it firmly. A clone size is listed for some rows: how often the clone was seen (once, few, many), or a class if it is expanded.

CDR3 DNA,CDR3 protein,D gene,V gene,J gene,clone size
TGTGCCAGCAGCTCCCCGGGACAGGGTCCCCAAAACATTCAGTACTTC,CASSSPGQGPQNIQYF,TRBD1,TRBV5-6,TRBJ2-4,NA
TGCGCCAGCGGGCGAAAACCCACAGGCTACGAGCAGTACTTC,CASGRKPTGYEQYF,NA,TRBV23-1,TRBJ2-7,once
TGTGCCAGCAGCTCGGGGATGGCGGGGGATACGCAGTATTTT,CASSSGMAGDTQYF,NA,TRBV11-3,TRBJ2-3,NA
TGTGCCAGCCGACAGGGCAGGGACACTGAAGCTTTCTTT,CASRQGRDTEAFF,TRBD1,TRBV6-1,TRBJ1-1,once
TGTGCCAGCAGTCCGAGGACAGATAGCAATCAGCCCCAGCATTTT,CASSPRTDSNQPQHF,NA,TRBV6-1,TRBJ1-5,NA
TGTGCCAGCAGTTACGGACACCCCGGGCAGTACTTC,CASSYGHPGQYF,NA,TRBV6-5,TRBJ2-7,once
TGTGCCAGCAGTTACAACGGGGTGGGGTCCTATGGCTACACCTTC,CASSYNGVGSYGYTF,NA,TRBV6-5,TRBJ1-2,NA
TGTGCCAGCAGTCCCGTCGAGCGGGGTTCCTACGAGCAGTACTTC,CASSPVERGSYEQYF,TRBD2,TRBV27,TRBJ2-7,NA
TGTGCCAGCAGCAAGGGACTAGCGGGAGTAGAGACCCAGTACTTC,CASSKGLAGVETQYF,TRBD2,TRBV11-2,TRBJ2-5,NA
TGTGCCAGCAGTGGCTTTCCGGGAAACACCATATATTTT,CASSGFPGNTIYF,NA,TRBV28,TRBJ1-3,NA
TGTGCCAGCAGCGTAGATATAATGGGGACTAGCGGGAGGGGAAGCACAGATACGCAGTATTTT,CASSVDIMGTSGRGSTDTQYF,TRBD2,TRBV9,TRBJ2-3,NA
TGTGCCAGCAGCGGGCACTTTAGCGGGAGTCGGGAGACCCAGTACTTC,CASSGHFSGSRETQYF,TRBD2,TRBV14,TRBJ2-5,NA
TGTGCCAGCAGTGGGTCTGCGGTTCCAAGCTCCTACAATGAGCAGTTCTTC,CASSGSAVPSSYNEQFF,NA,TRBV25-1,TRBJ2-1,once
TGTGCCAGCAGAGGGGGATACGAGCAGTACTTC,CASRGGYEQYF,NA,TRBV2,TRBJ2-7,NA
TGTGCCAGCAGCTTGGGACTAGCGGGAGGGCCCGGAGAGACCCAGTACTTC,CASSLGLAGGPGETQYF,TRBD2,TRBV11-3,TRBJ2-5,NA
TGCGCCAGCAGCCCGGGACTAGCGGGGAACGCGAACACCGGGGAGCTGTTTTTT,CASSPGLAGNANTGELFF,TRBD2,TRBV4-1,TRBJ2-2,NA
TGTGCCAGCAGCAAAGGAAGAAGGGGAGCTTTCTTT,CASSKGRRGAFF,NA,TRBV21-1,TRBJ1-1,few
TGTGCCAGCAGCGTAGCACTAGCGGGGCAGGGGACCCAGTACTTC,CASSVALAGQGTQYF,TRBD2,TRBV9,TRBJ2-5,NA
TGTGCCAGCAGCCAACAGACAGCTGCAAACTATGGCTACACCTTC,CASSQQTAANYGYTF,NA,TRBV4-2,TRBJ1-2,NA
TGTGCCAGCAGATTAGACAGGGTAAACTATGGCTACACCTTC,CASRLDRVNYGYTF,TRBD1,TRBV5-6,TRBJ1-2,once
TGTGCCAGTAGTATAGAACCCGGGACAGCCTATGGCTACACCTTC,CASSIEPGTAYGYTF,TRBD1,TRBV19,TRBJ1-2,once
TGTGCCAGCAGTACTGGGGGACTAGCGGGAGATACGCAGTATTTT,CASSTGGLAGDTQYF,TRBD2,TRBV6-4,TRBJ2-3,NA
TGTGCCAGCAGCTTGAAGCCGCCTAGCGGGTCCGGATCCTCCTACGAGCAGTACTTC,CASSLKPPSGSGSSYEQYF,TRBD2,TRBV7-2,TRBJ2-7,NA
TGCGCCAGCAGCTTTTGGGGAACAGGGAACGAGCAGTACTTC,CASSFWGTGNEQYF,NA,TRBV5-1,TRBJ2-7,NA
TGTGCCATCAGTGAGTCGACTCGGGTTAGAGGGAGCTACGAGCAGTACTTC,CAISESTRVRGSYEQYF,NA,TRBV10-3,TRBJ2-7,few
TGTGCCAGCAGCCGCTCATGGGGAGATGGGAGCAATCAGCCCCAGCATTTT,CASSRSWGDGSNQPQHF,NA,TRBV7-4,TRBJ1-5,once
TGTGCCAGCCGACTAGCGGGGAATGGGGAGCAGTTCTTC,CASRLAGNGEQFF,TRBD2,TRBV5-4,TRBJ2-1,NA
TGTGCCAGCAGCTTGGGTGCGGCACGGGGTGACTACACCTTC,CASSLGAARGDYTF,NA,TRBV5-4,TRBJ1-2,NA
TGTGCCAGCAGTGCCATTCAGGGAACCCACGCTGAAGCTTTCTTT,CASSAIQGTHAEAFF,NA,TRBV28,TRBJ1-1,NA
TGTGCCAGCAGTGCGGGACAGGGTCCTACCCCTTCCTACAATGAGCAGTTCTTC,CASSAGQGPTPSYNEQFF,TRBD1,TRBV6-1,TRBJ2-1,once
TGTGCCAGCAGTTTAATCGTCCGAGATATGGACGAGCAGTACTTC,CASSLIVRDMDEQYF,NA,TRBV28,TRBJ2-7,NA
TGCGCCAGCAGCCACTCCTTGACGGGAAACACTGAAGCTTTCTTT,CASSHSLTGNTEAFF,NA,TRBV4-1,TRBJ1-1,NA
TGTGCCAGCAGCGTTCCGGGACAGGGGGGCGAGCAGTACTTC,CASSVPGQGGEQYF,TRBD1,TRBV7-2,TRBJ2-7,NA
TGTGCCAGCTCACCACCGGACACCTATGGCTACACCTTC,CASSPPDTYGYTF,NA,TRBV18,TRBJ1-2,NA
TGTGCCAGCAGCGTTACAAGCGTGAACACTGAAGCTTTCTTT,CASSVTSVNTEAFF,NA,TRBV9,TRBJ1-1,NA
TGTGCCAGCAGCGGTACAACAGGGATCGATAATTCACCCCTCCACTTT,CASSGTTGIDNSPLHF,NA,TRBV5-5,TRBJ1-6,NA
TGTGCCAGCAGTGTTACAGGGGGGACCGGGGAGCTGTTTTTT,CASSVTGGTGELFF,TRBD1,TRBV25-1,TRBJ2-2,NA
TGTGCCAGCAGCTTAGGGTTATGGAGACGAAAGGGAAACACCATATATTTT,CASSLGLWRRKGNTIYF,NA,TRBV7-6,TRBJ1-3,once
TGCGCCAGCAGATCAGGAAATTTGAACACTGAAGCTTTCTTT,CASRSGNLNTEAFF,NA,TRBV5-1,TRBJ1-1,few
TGTGCCGCCAGAGGGATCTCAGCAGGTTCCTACGAGCAGTACTTC,CAARGISAGSYEQYF,NA,TRBV30,TRBJ2-7,NA
TGTGCCAGCAGTCCCGACGGACAGGGGGCATACTATGGCTACACCTTC,CASSPDGQGAYYGYTF,TRBD1,TRBV27,TRBJ1-2,once
TGTGCCAGCAGTGAGATCAGGGGAATTACCTACGAGCAGTACTTC,CASSEIRGITYEQYF,NA,TRBV6-4,TRBJ2-7,once
TGTGCCAGCAGCCCAATACAGGGGAAGAACACCGGGGAGCTGTTTTTT,CASSPIQGKNTGELFF,TRBD1,TRBV7-6,TRBJ2-2,NA
TGTGCCAGCAGTGAAGTTGGCAGGGGATTTGGGACTGAAGCTTTCTTT,CASSEVGRGFGTEAFF,NA,TRBV6-1,TRBJ1-1,NA
TGTGCCAGCAGTGGGACAGGGGTCGATACGCAGTATTTT,CASSGTGVDTQYF,TRBD1,TRBV6-4,TRBJ2-3,NA
TGTGCCAGCAGTGGTAAGAGGGCCCATGAGCAGTTCTTC,CASSGKRAHEQFF,NA,TRBV6-1,TRBJ2-1,NA
TGCGCCAGCAGGGACAGGGGCCCAAAACTGTTTTTT,CASRDRGPKLFF,TRBD1,TRBV10-2,TRBJ1-4,NA
TGTGCCAGCAGCTTCCCGGACAGGGGTAATCAGCCCCAGCATTTT,CASSFPDRGNQPQHF,TRBD1,TRBV5-8,TRBJ1-5,NA
TGTGCCAGCAGTCTGACAGGGTGGGAGAACACTGAAGCTTTCTTT,CASSLTGWENTEAFF,TRBD1,TRBV6-5,TRBJ1-1,NA
TGTGCCAGCAGCTCACGGACAGCAACTAATGAAAAACTGTTTTTT,CASSSRTATNEKLFF,NA,TRBV11-2,TRBJ1-4,NA
TGTGCCAGCAGCTTAGAGACAGGGTATAATTCACCCCTCCACTTT,CASSLETGYNSPLHF,TRBD1,TRBV7-6,TRBJ1-6,NA
TGCGCCAGCAGCCCCCGGGACAGGGGCCTGGATTCACCCCTCCACTTT,CASSPRDRGLDSPLHF,TRBD1,TRBV5-1,TRBJ1-6,NA
TGTGCCAGCAACCGACTCCTAGGGGGCACTGAAGCTTTCTTT,CASNRLLGGTEAFF,NA,TRBV6-1,TRBJ1-1,NA
TGCGCCAGCAGCTTGAACGGACAGGGCAGCACCGGGGAGCTGTTTTTT,CASSLNGQGSTGELFF,TRBD1,TRBV5-1,TRBJ2-2,NA
TGTGCCAGCAGCTTGGTCCGGAGAAATGAGCAGTTCTTC,CASSLVRRNEQFF,NA,TRBV5-8,TRBJ2-1,NA
TGCGCCAGCAGCCCCCTTGGAGGGAAGAGCTCCTACAATGAGCAGTTCTTC,CASSPLGGKSSYNEQFF,NA,TRBV4-1,TRBJ2-1,NA
TGTGCCAGCAGTTACGGTACAGGGTGGAATCAAGATACGCAGTATTTT,CASSYGTGWNQDTQYF,NA,TRBV6-5,TRBJ2-3,once
TGTGCCAGCAGCTCGGGAGGGACCGTCCAAGGCTACGAGCAGTACTTC,CASSSGGTVQGYEQYF,TRBD2,TRBV5-4,TRBJ2-7,NA
TGTGCCAGCAGCGATACTAGCTGGAGCTCCTACAATGAGCAGTTCTTC,CASSDTSWSSYNEQFF,NA,TRBV5-4,TRBJ2-1,NA
TGTGCCAGTAGGTCTCAGGGTAAGTATCTTACTGGTGGCACTGAAGCTTTCTTT,CASRSQGKYLTGGTEAFF,NA,TRBV19,TRBJ1-1,NA